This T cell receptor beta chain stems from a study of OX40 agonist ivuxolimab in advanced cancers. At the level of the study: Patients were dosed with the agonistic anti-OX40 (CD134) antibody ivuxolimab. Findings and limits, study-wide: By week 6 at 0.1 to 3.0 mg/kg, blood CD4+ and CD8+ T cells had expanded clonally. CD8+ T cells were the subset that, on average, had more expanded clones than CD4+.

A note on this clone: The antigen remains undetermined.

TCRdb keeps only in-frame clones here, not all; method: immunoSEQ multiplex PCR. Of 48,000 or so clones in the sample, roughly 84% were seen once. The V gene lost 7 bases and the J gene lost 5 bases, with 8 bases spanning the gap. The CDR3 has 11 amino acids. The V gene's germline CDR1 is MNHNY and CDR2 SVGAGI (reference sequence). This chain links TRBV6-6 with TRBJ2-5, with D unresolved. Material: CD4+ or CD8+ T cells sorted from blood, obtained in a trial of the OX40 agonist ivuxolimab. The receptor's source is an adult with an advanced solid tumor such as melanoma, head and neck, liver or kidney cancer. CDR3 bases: TGTGCCAGCACCCGCGATGAGACCCAGTACTTC. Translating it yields CASTRDETQYF.